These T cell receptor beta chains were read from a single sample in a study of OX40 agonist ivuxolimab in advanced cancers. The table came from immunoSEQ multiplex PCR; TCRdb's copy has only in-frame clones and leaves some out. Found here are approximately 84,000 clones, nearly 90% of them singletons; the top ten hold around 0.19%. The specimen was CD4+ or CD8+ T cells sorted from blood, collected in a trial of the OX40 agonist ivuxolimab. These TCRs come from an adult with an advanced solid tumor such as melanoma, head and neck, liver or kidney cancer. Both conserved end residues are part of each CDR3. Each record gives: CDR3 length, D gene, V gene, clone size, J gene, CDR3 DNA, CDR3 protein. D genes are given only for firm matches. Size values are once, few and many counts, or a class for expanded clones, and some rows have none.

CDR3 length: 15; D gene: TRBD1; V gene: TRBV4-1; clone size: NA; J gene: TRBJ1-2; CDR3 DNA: TGCGCCAGCAGCCAACCGGGACAGGGGGCTGATGGCTACACCTTC; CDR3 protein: CASSQPGQGADGYTF
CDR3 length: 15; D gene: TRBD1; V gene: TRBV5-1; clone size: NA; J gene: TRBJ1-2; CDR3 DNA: TGCGCCAGCAGCAGGACGACAGGGGTTAACTATGGCTACACCTTC; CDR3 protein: CASSRTTGVNYGYTF
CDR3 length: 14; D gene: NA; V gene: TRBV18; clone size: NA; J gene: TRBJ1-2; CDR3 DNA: TGTGCCAGCTCACCGTACCAGGGGAGCGATGGCTACACCTTC; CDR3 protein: CASSPYQGSDGYTF
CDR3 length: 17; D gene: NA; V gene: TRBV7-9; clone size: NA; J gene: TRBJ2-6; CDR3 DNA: TGTGCCAGCAGCTTAGGAGGGCAAATCTCTGGGGCCAACGTCCTGACTTTC; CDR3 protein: CASSLGGQISGANVLTF
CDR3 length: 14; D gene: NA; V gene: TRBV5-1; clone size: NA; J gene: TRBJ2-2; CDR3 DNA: TGCGCCAGCAGCTTGGTACTCAGGGACGGGGAGCTGTTTTTT; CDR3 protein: CASSLVLRDGELFF
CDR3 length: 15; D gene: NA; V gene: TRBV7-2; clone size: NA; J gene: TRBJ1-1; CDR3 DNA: TGTGCCAGCAGCTCCGGGGGTAGTTTGAACACTGAAGCTTTCTTT; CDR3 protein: CASSSGGSLNTEAFF
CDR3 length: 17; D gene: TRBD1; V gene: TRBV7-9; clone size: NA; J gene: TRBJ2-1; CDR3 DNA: TGTGCCAGCAGCTTAGCGCATCGACAGGGTATCTACAATGAGCAGTTCTTC; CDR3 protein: CASSLAHRQGIYNEQFF
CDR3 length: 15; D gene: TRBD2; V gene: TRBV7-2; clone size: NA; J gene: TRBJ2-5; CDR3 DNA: TGTGCCAGCAGCCGACGGACTAGCGGACAAGAGACCCAGTACTTC; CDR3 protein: CASSRRTSGQETQYF
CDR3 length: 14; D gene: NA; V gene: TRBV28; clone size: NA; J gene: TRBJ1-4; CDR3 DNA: TGTGCCAGCAGGATTGGAACAACTAATGAAAAACTGTTTTTT; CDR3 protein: CASRIGTTNEKLFF
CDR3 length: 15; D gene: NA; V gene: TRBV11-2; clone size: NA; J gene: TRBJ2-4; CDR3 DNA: TGTGCCAGCAGCTTGCGAGCCCTAGCCAAAAACATTCAGTACTTC; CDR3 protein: CASSLRALAKNIQYF
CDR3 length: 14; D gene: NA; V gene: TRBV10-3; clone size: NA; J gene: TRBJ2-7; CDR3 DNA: TGTGCCATCAGTGGGGCGGGGAGCTCCTACGAGCAGTACTTC; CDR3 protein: CAISGAGSSYEQYF
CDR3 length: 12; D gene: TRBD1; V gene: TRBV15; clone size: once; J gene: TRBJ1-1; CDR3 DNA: TGTGCCACCAACCCCCCAGGGGGCGCGGCTTTCTTT; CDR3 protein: CATNPPGGAAFF
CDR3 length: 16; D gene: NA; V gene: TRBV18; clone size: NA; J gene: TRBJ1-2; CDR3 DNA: TGTGCCAGCTCACCACTGGCCTTTGACATCCACTATGGCTACACCTTC; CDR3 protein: CASSPLAFDIHYGYTF
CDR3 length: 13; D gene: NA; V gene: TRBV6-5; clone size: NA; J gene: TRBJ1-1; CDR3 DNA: TGTGCCAGCAGTTACTTGGTGAACACTGAAGCTTTCTTT; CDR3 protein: CASSYLVNTEAFF
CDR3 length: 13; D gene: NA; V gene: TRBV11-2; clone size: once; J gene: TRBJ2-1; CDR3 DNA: TGTGCCAGCAGCTTCAGGCAGGACAATGAGCAGTTCTTC; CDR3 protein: CASSFRQDNEQFF
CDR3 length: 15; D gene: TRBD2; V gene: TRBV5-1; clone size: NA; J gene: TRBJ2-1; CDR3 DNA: TGCGCCAGCAACTCGCGGGGGGGCCCTAGGGATGAGCAGTTCTTC; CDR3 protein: CASNSRGGPRDEQFF
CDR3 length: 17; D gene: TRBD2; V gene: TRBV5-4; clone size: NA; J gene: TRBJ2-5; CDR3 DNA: TGTGCCAGCAGCTCCCAGACTAGCGGGGGGGCCAGGGAGACCCAGTACTTC; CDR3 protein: CASSSQTSGGARETQYF
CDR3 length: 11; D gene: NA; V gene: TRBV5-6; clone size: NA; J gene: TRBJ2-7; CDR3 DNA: TGTGCCAGCAGCTTCTACGAGGAGCAGTACTTC; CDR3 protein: CASSFYEEQYF
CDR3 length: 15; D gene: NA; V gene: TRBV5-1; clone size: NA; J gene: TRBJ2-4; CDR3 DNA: TGCGCCAGCAGCTTGGCTCTAGGGTCCAAAAACATTCAGTACTTC; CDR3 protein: CASSLALGSKNIQYF
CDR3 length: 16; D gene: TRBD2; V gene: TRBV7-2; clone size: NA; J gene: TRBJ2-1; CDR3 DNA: TGTGCCAGCAGCAACCGGGGACTAGCGGGAGGGAATGAGCAGTTCTTC; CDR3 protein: CASSNRGLAGGNEQFF
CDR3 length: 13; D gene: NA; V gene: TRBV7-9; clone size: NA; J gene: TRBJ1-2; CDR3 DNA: TGTGCCAGCAGCTCCCGGACCGTTCATGGCTACACCTTC; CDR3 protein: CASSSRTVHGYTF
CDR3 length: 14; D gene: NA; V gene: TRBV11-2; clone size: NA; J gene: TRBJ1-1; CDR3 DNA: TGTGCCAGCAGCTTACTCACAGCCAACACTGAAGCTTTCTTT; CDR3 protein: CASSLLTANTEAFF
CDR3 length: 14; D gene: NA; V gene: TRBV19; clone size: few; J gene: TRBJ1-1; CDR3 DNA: TGTGCCAGTCGCACCTTAACAGTAAACACTGAAGCTTTCTTT; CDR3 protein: CASRTLTVNTEAFF
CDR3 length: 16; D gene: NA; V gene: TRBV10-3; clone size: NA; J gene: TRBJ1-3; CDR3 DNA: TGTGCCATCAGTGAGTCGGGCTGGGAGGTTGGAAACACCATATATTTT; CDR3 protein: CAISESGWEVGNTIYF
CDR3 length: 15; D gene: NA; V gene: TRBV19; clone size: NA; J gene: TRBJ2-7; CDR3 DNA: TGTGCCAGTAGTAGCGCAGGGCCCTGGGGCTACGAGCAGTACTTC; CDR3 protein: CASSSAGPWGYEQYF
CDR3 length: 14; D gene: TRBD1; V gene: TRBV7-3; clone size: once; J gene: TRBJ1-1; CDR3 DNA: TGTGCCAGCAGTTACGGGACAGCGAACACTGAAGCTTTCTTT; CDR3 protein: CASSYGTANTEAFF
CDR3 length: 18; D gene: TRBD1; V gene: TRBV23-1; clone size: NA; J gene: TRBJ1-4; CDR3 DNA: TGCGCCAGCAGCCTAGGGACAGGATCATCAGCTAGTAATGAAAAACTGTTTTTT; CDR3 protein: CASSLGTGSSASNEKLFF
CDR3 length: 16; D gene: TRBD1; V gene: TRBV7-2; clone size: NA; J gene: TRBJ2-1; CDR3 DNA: TGTGCCAGCAGCTCCCGTTGGGACAGGGGATCCGGTGAGCAGTTCTTC; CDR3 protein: CASSSRWDRGSGEQFF
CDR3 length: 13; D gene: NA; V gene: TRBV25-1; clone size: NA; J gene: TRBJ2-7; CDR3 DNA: TGTGCCAGCAGTGACACCAATTTATACGAGCAGTACTTC; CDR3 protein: CASSDTNLYEQYF
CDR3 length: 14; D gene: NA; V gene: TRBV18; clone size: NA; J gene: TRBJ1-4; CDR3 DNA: TGTGCCAGCTCACCCACCACTACAGACGAAAAACTGTTTTTT; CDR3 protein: CASSPTTTDEKLFF
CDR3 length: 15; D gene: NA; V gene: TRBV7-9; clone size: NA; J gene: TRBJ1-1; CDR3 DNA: TGTGCCAGCAGTTACACTCGGGGCCCGGGGACTGAAGCTTTCTTT; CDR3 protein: CASSYTRGPGTEAFF
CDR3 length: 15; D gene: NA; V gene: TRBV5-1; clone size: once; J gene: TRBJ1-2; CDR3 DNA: TGCGCCAGCAGCCCGAATCAGGGAAGCCCTTATGGCTACACCTTC; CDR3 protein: CASSPNQGSPYGYTF
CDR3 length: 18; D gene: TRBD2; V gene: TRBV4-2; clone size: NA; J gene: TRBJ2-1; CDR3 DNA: TGTGCCAGCAGCCAACGATCCTCGACTAGCGGGGTTAGGTATGAGCAGTTCTTC; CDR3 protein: CASSQRSSTSGVRYEQFF
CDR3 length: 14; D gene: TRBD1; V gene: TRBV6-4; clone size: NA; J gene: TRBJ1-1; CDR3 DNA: TGTGCCAGCAGTCGGGACAGAACGAACACTGAAGCTTTCTTT; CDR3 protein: CASSRDRTNTEAFF
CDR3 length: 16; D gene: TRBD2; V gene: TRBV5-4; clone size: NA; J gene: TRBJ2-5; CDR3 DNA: TGTGCCAGCAGCTTGGAACTAGCGGGGGGGGCTGAGACCCAGTACTTC; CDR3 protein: CASSLELAGGAETQYF
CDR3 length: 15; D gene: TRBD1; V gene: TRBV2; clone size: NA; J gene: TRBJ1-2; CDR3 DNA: TGTGCCAGCAGTGAGCGGACAGGGGGCCACTATGGCTACACCTTC; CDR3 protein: CASSERTGGHYGYTF
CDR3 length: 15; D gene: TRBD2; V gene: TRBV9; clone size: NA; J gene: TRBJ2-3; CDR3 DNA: TGTGCCAGCAGCGCGACTAGCGGGGGCACAGATACGCAGTATTTT; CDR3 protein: CASSATSGGTDTQYF
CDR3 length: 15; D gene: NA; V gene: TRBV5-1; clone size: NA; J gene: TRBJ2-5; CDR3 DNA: TGCGCCAGCAGCTCTACCGGAGAAATTCAAGAGACCCAGTACTTC; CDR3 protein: CASSSTGEIQETQYF
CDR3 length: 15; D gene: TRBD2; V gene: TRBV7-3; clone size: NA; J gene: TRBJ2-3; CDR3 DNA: TGTGCCAGCAGCTCCGGGCGGGGGGGCACAGATACGCAGTATTTT; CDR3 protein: CASSSGRGGTDTQYF
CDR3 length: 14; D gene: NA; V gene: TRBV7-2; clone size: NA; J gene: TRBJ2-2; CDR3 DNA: TGTGCCAGCAGCCAGCGATGGGGCACCGGGGAGCTGTTTTTT; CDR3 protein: CASSQRWGTGELFF
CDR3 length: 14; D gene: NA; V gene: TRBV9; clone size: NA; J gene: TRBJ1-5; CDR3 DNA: TGTGCCAGCAGCGTAGAGGGCGGCAATCAGCCCCAGCATTTT; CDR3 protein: CASSVEGGNQPQHF
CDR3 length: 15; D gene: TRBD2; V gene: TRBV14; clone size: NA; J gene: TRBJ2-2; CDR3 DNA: TGTGCCAGCAGTCCTAGCGGGAGTGGGGCCGGGGAGCTGTTTTTT; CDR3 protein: CASSPSGSGAGELFF
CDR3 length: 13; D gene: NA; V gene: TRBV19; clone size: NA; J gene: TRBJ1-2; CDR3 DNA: TGTGCCAGTAGTACTATATCGGGAAGTGGCTACACCTTC; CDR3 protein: CASSTISGSGYTF
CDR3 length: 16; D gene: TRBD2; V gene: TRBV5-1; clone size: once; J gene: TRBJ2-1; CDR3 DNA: TGCGCCAGCAGCGTGACACCGAGCGGGGGCTACAATGAGCAGTTCTTC; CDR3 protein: CASSVTPSGGYNEQFF
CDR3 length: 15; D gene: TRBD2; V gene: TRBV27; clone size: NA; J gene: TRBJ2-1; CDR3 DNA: TGTGCCAGCAGTTTCCAGACTAGCGGCTACAATGAGCAGTTCTTC; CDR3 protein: CASSFQTSGYNEQFF
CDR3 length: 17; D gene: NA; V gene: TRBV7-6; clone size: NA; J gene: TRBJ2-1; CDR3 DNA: TGCGCCAGCAGCTTAGCTCGGGACGGGAGCTCCTACAATGAGCAGTTCTTC; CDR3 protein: CASSLARDGSSYNEQFF
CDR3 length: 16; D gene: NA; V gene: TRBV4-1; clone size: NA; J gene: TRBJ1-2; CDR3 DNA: TGCGCCAGCAGCCAATCACCGGCAGTAGCTAACTATGGCTACACCTTC; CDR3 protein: CASSQSPAVANYGYTF
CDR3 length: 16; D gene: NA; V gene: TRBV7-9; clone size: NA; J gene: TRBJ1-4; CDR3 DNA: TGTGCCAGCAGCTTGAGACAGGTCCTTGCCCCTGAAAAACTGTTTTTT; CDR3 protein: CASSLRQVLAPEKLFF
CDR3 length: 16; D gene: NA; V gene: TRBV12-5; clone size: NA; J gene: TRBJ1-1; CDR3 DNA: TGTGCTAGTGGTTTGGTACTCGGAGACGTGAACACTGAAGCTTTCTTT; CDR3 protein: CASGLVLGDVNTEAFF
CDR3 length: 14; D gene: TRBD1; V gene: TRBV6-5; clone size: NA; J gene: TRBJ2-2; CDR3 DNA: TGTGCCAGCAGTTACGGTGCAGGGGGCTTATTTTGGTTTTTT; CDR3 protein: CASSYGAGGLFWFF
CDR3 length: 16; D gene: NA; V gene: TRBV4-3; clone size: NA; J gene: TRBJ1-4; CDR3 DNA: TGCGCCAGCAGCCTCGGACTCGGGGTGAATGTAGAAAAACTGTTTTTT; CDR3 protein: CASSLGLGVNVEKLFF